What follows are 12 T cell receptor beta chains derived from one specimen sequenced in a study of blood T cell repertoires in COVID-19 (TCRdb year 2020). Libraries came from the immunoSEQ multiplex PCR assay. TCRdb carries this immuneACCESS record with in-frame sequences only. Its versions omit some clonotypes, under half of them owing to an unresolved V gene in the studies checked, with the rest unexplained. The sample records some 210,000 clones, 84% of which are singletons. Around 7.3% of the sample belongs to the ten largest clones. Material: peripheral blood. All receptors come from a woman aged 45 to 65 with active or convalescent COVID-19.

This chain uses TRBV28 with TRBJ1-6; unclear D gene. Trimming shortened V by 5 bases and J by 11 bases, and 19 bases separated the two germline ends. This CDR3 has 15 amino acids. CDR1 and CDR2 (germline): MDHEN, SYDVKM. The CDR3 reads CASSIAGPGGTPLHF. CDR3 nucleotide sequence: TGTGCCAGCAGTATTGCCGGGCCCGGAGGCACACCCCTCCACTTT.

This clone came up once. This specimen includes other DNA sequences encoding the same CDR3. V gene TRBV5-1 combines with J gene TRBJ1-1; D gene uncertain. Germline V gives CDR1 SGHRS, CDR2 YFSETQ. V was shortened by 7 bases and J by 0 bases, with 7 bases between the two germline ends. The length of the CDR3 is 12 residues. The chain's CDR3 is CASRSVNTEAFF. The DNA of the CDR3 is TGCGCCAGCCGATCGGTGAACACTGAAGCTTTCTTT.

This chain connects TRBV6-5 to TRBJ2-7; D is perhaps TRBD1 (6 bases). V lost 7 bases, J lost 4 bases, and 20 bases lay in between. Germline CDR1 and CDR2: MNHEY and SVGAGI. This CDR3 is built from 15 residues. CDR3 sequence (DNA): TGTGCCAGCACCTCGGGGACATCCCGCACTTACGAGCAGTACTTC. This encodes CASTSGTSRTYEQYF.

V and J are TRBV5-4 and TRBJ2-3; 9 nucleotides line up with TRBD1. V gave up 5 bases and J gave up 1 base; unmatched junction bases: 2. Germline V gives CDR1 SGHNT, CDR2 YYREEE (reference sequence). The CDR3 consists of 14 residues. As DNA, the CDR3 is TGTGCCAGCAGGAGACAGGGGGGCACAGATACGCAGTATTTT. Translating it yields CASRRQGGTDTQYF.

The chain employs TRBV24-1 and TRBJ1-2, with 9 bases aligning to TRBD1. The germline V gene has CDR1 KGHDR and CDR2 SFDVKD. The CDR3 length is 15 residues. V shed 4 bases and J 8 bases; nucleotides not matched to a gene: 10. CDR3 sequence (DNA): TGTGCCACCAGTGACCCCGGGACAGGGATAGGCGGCTACACCTTC. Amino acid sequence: CATSDPGTGIGGYTF.

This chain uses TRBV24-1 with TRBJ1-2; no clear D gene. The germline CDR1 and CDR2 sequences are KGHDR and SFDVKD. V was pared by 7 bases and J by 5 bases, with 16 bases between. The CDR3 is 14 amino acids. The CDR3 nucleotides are TGTGCCACCAGCCCTAGCAGCCCTCTTTATGGCTACACCTTC. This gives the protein CATSPSSPLYGYTF.

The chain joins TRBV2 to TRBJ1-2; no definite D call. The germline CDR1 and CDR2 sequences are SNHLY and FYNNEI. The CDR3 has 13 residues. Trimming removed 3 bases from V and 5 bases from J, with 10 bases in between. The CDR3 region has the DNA TGTGCCAGCAGTGACGAGGTTTCATATGGCTACACCTTC. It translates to CASSDEVSYGYTF.

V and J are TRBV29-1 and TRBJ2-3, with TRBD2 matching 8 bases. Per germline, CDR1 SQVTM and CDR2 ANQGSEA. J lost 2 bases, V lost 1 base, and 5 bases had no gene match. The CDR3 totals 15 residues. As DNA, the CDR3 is TGCAGCGTTGAAGCCATAGCGGGGTTCACAGATACGCAGTATTTT. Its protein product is CSVEAIAGFTDTQYF.

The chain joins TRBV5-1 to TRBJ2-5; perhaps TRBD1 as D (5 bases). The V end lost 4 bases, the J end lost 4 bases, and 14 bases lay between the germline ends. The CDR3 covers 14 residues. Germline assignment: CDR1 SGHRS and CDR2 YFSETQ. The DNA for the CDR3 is TGCGCCAGCAGCCAAATCCGTACAGGAGAGACCCAGTACTTC. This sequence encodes CASSQIRTGETQYF.

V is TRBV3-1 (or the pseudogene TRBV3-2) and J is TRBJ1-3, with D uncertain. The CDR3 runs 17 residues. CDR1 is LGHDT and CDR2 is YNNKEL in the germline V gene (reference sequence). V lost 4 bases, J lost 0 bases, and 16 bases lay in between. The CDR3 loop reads CASSPSRTGSSGNTIYF. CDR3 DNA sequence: TGTGCCAGCAGCCCTTCAAGGACGGGGAGCTCTGGAAACACCATATATTTT.

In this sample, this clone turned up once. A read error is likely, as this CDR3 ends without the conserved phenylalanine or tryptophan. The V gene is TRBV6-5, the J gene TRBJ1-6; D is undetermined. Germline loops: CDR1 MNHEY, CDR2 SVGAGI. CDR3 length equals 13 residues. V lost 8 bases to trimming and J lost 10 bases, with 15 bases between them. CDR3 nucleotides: TGTGCCAGCGGGAATGGAGGGAACTCACCCCTCCACCTT. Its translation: CASGNGGNSPLHL.

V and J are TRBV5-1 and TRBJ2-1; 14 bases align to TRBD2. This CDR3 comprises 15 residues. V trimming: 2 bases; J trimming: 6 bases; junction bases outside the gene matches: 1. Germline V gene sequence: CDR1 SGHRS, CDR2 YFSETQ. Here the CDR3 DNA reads TGCGCCAGCAGCTTAGGACTAGCGGGGGGCAATGAGCAGTTCTTC. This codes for CASSLGLAGGNEQFF. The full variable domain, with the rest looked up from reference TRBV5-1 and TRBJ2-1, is KAGVTQTPRYLIKTRGQQVTLSCSPISGHRSVSWYQQTPGQGLQFLFEYFSETQRNKGNFPGRFSGRQFSNSRSEMNVSTLELGDSALYLCASSLGLAGGNEQFFGPGTRLTVL.